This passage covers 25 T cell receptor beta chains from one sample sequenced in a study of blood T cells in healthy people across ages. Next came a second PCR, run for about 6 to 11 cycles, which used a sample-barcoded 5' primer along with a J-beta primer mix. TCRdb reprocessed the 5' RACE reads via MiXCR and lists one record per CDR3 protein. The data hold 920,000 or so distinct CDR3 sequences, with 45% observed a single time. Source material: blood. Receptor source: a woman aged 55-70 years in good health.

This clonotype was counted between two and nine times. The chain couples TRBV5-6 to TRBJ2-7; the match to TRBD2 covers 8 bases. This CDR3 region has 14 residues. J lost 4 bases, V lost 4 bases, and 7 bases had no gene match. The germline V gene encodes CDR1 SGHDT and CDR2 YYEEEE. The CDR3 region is CASSPGGNLYEQYF. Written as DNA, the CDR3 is TGTGCCAGCAGCCCGGGGGGGAACCTATACGAGCAGTACTTC.

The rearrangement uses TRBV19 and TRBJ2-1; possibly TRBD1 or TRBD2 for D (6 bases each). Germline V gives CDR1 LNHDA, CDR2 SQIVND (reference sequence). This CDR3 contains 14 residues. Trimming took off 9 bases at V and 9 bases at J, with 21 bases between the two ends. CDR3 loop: CASRPGAQRGEQFF. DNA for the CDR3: TGTGCCAGCCGACCGGGGGCCCAGCGTGGTGAGCAGTTCTTC. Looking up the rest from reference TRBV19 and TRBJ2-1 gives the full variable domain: DGGITQSPKYLFRKEGQNVTLSCEQNLNHDAMYWYRQDPGQGLRLIYYSQIVNDFQKGDIAEGYSVSREKKESFPLTVTSAQKNPTAFYLCASRPGAQRGEQFFGPGTRLTVL.

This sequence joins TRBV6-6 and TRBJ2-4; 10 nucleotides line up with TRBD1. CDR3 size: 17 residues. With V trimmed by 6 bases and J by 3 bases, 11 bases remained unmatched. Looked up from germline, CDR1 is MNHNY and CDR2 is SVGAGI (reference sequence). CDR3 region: CASRAGQGNSFKNIQYF. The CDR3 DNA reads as TGTGCCAGCAGGGCGGGACAGGGGAATTCTTTCAAAAACATTCAGTACTTC.

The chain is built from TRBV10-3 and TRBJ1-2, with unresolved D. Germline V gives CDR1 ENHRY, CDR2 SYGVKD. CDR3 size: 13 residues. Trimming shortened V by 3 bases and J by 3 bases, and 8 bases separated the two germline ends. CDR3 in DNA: TGTGCCATCAGTGAAGGATGGTACTATGGCTACACCTTC. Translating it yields CAISEGWYYGYTF.

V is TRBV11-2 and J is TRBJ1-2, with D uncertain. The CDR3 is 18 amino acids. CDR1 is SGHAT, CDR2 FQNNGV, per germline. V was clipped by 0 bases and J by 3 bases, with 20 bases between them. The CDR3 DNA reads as TGTGCCAGCAGCTTAGATGGCCTGCCCCCCGAGGGATACTATGGCTACACCTTC. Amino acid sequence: CASSLDGLPPEGYYGYTF.

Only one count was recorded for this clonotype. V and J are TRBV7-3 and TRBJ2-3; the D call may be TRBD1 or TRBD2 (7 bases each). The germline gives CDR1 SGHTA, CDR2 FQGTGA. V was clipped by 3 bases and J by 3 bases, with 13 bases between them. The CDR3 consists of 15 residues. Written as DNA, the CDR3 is TGTGCCAGCAGCTTCAGGGGGGGTTCAACAGATACGCAGTATTTT. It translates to CASSFRGGSTDTQYF.

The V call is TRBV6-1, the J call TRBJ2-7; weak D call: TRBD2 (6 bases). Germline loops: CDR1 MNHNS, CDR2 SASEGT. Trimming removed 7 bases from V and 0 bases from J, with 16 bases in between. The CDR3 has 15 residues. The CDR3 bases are TGTGCCAGCAAGAAGGGACTTCCAAGCTCCTACGAGCAGTACTTC. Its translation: CASKKGLPSSYEQYF.

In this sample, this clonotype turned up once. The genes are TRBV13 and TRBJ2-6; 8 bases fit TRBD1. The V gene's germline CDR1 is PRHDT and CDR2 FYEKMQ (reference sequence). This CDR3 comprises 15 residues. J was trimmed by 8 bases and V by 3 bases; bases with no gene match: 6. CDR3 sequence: CASSFGQGETNVLTF. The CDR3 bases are TGTGCCAGCAGCTTTGGACAGGGAGAGACCAACGTCCTGACTTTC.

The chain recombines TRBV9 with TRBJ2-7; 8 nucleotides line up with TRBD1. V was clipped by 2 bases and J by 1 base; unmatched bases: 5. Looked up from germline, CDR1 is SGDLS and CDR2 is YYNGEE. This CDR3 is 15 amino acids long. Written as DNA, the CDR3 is TGTGCCAGCAGCGTGGACAGGGATCCTTCCTACGAGCAGTACTTC. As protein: CASSVDRDPSYEQYF.

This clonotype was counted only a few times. This chain's CDR3 is CASSYRQGSYNEQFF. Here the CDR3 DNA reads TGCGCCAGCAGCTATAGACAGGGCTCCTACAATGAGCAGTTCTTC. V is TRBV5-1 and J is TRBJ2-1, with 7 bases lining up with TRBD1. The V gene end was trimmed by 3 bases and the J gene end by 0 bases; junction bases not matched to a gene: 3. Germline CDR1 is SGHRS and CDR2 is YFSETQ. CDR3 length: 15 amino acids.

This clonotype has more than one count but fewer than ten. CDR3 DNA sequence: TGCGCCAGCAGCTTGTTCGGGTCTAGCACAGATACGCAGTATTTT. Its translation is CASSLFGSSTDTQYF. This chain links TRBV5-1 with TRBJ2-3; D is undetermined. The CDR3 totals 15 residues. Germline CDR1 and CDR2: SGHRS and YFSETQ. The V end lost 1 base, the J end lost 0 bases, and 9 bases lay between the germline ends.

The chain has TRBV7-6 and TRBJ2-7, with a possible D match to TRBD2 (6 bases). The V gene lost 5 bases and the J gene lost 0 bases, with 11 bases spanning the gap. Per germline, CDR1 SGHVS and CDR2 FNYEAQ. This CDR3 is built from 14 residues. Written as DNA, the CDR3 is TGTGCCAGCAGCCCCTTAGCGGACTCCTACGAGCAGTACTTC. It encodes CASSPLADSYEQYF.

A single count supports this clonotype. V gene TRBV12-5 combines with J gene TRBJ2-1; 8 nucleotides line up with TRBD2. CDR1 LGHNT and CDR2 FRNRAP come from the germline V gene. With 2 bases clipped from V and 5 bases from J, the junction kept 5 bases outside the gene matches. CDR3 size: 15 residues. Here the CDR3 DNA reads TGTGCTAGTGGTTTGACGGCGGGAGGCCACAATGAGCAGTTCTTC. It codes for CASGLTAGGHNEQFF.

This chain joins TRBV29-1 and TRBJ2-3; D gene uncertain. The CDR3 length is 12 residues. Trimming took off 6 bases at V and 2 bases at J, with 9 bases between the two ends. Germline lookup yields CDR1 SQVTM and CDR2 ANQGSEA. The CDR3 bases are TGCAGCGTCGCGGAAATCACAGATACGCAGTATTTT. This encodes CSVAEITDTQYF.

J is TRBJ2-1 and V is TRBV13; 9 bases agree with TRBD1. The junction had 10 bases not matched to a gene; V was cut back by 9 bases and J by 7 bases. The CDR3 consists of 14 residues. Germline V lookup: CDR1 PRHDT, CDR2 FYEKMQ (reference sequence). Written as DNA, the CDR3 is TGTGCCAGTACAGGGGGCCCCCAGAGTAATGAGCAGTTCTTC. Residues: CASTGGPQSNEQFF.

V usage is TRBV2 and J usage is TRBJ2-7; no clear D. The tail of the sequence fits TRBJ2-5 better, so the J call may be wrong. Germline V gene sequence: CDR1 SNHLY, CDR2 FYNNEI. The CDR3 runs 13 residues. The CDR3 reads CACDRVSGETQYF. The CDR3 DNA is TGTGCCTGCGACCGGGTCTCAGGAGAGACCCAGTACTTC.

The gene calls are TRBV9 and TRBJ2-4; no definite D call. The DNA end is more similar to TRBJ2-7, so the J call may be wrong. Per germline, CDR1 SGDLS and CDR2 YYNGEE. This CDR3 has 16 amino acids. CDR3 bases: TGTGCCAGCAGCCCCCGACCTGGATCTACGACTTACGAGCAGTACTTC. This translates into CASSPRPGSTTYEQYF.

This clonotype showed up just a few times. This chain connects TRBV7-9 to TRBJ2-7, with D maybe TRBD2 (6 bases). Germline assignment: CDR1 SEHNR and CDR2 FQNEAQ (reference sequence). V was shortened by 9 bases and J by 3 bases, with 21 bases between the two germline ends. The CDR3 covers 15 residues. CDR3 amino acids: CARAGGGALVYEQYF. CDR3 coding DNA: TGTGCCAGAGCCGGGGGTGGGGCGCTGGTCTACGAGCAGTACTTC.

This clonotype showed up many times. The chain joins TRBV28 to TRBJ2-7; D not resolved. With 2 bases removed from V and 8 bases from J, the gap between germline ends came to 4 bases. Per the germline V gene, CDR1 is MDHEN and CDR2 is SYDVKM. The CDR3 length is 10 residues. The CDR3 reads CASSLGKQYF. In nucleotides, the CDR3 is TGTGCCAGCAGTTTAGGAAAGCAGTACTTC.

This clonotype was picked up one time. The DNA for the CDR3 is TGTGCCAGCAGACCCCTAGCGGGAGGGCCTGGGGGTGGCACAGATACGCAGTATTTT. This sequence encodes CASRPLAGGPGGGTDTQYF. This chain links TRBV7-8 with TRBJ2-3; TRBD2 matches 12 bases. Unmatched junction bases numbered 14, after V lost 6 bases and J lost 1 base. There are 19 residues in the CDR3. Germline V gives CDR1 SGHVS, CDR2 FQNEAQ.

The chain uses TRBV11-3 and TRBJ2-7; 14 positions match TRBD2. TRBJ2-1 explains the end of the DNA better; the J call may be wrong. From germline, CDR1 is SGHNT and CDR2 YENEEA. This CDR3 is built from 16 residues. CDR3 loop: CASSQGTSGSIDEQFF. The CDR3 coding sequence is TGTGCCAGCAGCCAAGGGACTAGCGGGAGTATAGATGAGCAGTTCTTC.

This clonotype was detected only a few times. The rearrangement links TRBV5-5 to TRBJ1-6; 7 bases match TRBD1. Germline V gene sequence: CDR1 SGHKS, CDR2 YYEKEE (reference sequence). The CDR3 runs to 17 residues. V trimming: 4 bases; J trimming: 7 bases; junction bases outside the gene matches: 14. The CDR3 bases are TGTGCCAGCAGCGGGGACAGACTCCTAGCAAGGAATTCACCCCTCCACTTT. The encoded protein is CASSGDRLLARNSPLHF.

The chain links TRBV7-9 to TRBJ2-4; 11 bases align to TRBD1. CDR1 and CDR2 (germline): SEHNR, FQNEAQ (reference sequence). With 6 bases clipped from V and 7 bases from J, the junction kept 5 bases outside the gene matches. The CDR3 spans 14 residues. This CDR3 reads CASSTDRGLNIQYF. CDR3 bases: TGTGCCAGCAGTACGGACAGGGGGCTTAACATTCAGTACTTC.

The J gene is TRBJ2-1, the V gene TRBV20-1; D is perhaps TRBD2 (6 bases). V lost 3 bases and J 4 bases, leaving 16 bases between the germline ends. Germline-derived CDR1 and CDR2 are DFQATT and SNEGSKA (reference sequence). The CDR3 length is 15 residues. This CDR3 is CSASIQRVGYNEQFF. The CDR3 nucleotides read TGCAGTGCTAGTATTCAGCGGGTAGGATACAATGAGCAGTTCTTC.

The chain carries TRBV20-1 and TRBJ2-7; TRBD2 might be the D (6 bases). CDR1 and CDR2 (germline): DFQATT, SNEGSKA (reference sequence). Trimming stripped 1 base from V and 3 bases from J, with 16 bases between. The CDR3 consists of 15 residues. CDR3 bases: TGCAGTGCTAGAGCCTCCGGGAGTCCTGGCTACGAGCAGTACTTC. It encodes CSARASGSPGYEQYF.